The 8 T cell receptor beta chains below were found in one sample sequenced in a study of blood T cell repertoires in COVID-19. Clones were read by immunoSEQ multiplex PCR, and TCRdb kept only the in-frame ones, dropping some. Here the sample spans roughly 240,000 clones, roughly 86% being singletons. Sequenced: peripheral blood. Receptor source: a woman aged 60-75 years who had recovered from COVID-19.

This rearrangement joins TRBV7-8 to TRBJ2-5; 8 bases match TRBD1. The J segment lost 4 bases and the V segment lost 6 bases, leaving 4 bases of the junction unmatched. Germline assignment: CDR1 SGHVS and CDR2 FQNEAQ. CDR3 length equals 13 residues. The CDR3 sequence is CASRDRAGETQYF. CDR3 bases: TGTGCCAGCAGGGACAGGGCGGGAGAGACCCAGTACTTC.

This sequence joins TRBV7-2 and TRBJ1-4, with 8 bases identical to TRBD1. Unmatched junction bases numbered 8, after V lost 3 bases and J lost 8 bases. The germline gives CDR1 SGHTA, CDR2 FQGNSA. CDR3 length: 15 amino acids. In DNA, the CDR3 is TGTGCCAGCAGCTTGGGACAGGCTGGGAACGAAAAACTGTTTTTT. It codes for CASSLGQAGNEKLFF.

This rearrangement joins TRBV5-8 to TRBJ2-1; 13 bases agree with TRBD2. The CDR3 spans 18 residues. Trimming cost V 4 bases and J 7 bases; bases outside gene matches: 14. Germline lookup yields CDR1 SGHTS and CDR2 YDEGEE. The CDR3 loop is CASSPRQTSGGRGNEQFF. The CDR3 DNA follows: TGTGCCAGCAGCCCACGGCAGACTAGCGGGGGGCGTGGGAATGAGCAGTTCTTC. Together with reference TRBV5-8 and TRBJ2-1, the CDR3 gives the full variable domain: EAGVTQSPTHLIKTRGQQATLRCSPISGHTSVYWYQQALGLGLQFLLWYDEGEERNRGNFPPRFSGRQFPNYSSELNVNALELEDSALYLCASSPRQTSGGRGNEQFFGPGTRLTVL.

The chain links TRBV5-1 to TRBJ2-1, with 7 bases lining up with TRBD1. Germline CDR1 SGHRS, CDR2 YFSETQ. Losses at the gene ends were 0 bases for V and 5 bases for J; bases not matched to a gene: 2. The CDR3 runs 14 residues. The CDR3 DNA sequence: TGCGCCAGCAGCTTGGACAGGGGAAACAATGAGCAGTTCTTC. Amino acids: CASSLDRGNNEQFF. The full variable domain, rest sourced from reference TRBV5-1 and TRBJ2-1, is KAGVTQTPRYLIKTRGQQVTLSCSPISGHRSVSWYQQTPGQGLQFLFEYFSETQRNKGNFPGRFSGRQFSNSRSEMNVSTLELGDSALYLCASSLDRGNNEQFFGPGTRLTVL.

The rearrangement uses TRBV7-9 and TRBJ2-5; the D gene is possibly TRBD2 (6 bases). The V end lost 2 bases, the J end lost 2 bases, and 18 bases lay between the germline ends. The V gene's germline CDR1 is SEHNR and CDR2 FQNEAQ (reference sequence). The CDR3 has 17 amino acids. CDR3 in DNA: TGTGCCAGCAGCTTAACTAGGGACTGGTTCGTTCAAGAGACCCAGTACTTC. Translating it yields CASSLTRDWFVQETQYF.

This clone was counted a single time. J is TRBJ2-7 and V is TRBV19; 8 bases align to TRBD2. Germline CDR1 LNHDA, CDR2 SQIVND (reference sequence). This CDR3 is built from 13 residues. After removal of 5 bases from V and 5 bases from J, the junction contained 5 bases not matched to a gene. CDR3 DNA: TGTGCCAGTAGTTTCGGACTAGCTGACGAGCAGTACTTC. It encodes CASSFGLADEQYF.

The CDR3 DNA sequence: TGTGCCAGCAGCCCGGGACTCTACGAGCAGTACTTC. Translating gives CASSPGLYEQYF. This chain joins TRBV5-6 and TRBJ2-7, with D perhaps TRBD2 (6 bases). Germline V gene lookup returns CDR1 SGHDT and CDR2 YYEEEE. The ends were cut back, 4 bases at V and 3 bases at J, with 8 bases in the middle. This CDR3 has 12 residues. Variable domain in full (rest from reference TRBV5-6 and TRBJ2-7): DAGVTQSPTHLIKTRGQQVTLRCSPKSGHDTVSWYQQALGQGPQFIFQYYEEEERQRGNFPDRFSGHQFPNYSSELNVNALLLGDSALYLCASSPGLYEQYFGPGTRLTVT.

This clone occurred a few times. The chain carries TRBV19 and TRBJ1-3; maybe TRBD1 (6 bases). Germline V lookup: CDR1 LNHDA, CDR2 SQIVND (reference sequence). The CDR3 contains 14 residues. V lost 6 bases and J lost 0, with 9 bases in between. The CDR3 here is CASRSQGSGNTIYF. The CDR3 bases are TGTGCCAGTAGATCACAGGGCTCTGGAAACACCATATATTTT.